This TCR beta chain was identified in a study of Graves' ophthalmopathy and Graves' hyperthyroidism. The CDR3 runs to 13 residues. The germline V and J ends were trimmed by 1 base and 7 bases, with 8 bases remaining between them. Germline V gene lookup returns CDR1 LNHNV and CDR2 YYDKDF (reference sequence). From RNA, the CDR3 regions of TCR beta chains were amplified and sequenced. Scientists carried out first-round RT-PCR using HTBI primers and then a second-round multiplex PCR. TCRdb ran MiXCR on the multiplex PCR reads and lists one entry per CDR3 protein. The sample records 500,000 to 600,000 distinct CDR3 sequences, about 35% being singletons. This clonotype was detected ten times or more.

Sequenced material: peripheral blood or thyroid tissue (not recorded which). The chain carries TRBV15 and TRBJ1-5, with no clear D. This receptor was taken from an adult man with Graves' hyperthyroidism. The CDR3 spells CATSRGLEQPQHF. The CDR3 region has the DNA TGTGCCACCAGCAGAGGTCTTGAGCAGCCCCAGCATTTT. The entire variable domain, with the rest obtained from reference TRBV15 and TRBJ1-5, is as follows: DAMVIQNPRYQVTQFGKPVTLSCSQTLNHNVMYWYQQKSSQAPKLLFHYYDKDFNNEADTPDNFQSRRPNTSFCFLDIRSPGLGDTAMYLCATSRGLEQPQHFGDGTRLSIL.